This record concerns one TCR beta chain sequence. Its antigen is currently unknown. A clone one base away is much larger, so this may be a read error. CDR1 is LNHDA and CDR2 is SQIVND in the germline V gene (reference sequence). V dropped 6 bases and J dropped 4; count of bases not matched to a gene: 12. The CDR3 contains 15 residues. It was by two-round multiplex PCR that TCR beta CDR3 was amplified from genomic DNA. Primers targeting each individual TRBV and TRBJ gene were applied in first-round PCR. Using its own MiXCR run on the multiplex PCR reads, TCRdb lists one record per CDR3 protein. Of 9,500 to 15,000 distinct CDR3 sequences in the sample, nearly 55% were seen once. The data were taken from a study of prognosis after radiotherapy for stage I lung cancer. Study overall: The study enrolled patients with stage I non-small cell lung cancer between April 2018 and early 2019. All non-small cell lung cancer patients were considered medically inoperable.

Two sampling time points were used, and about 6 milliliters of peripheral blood were drawn at each. Findings and caveats of the study: Differences in TRBV and TRBJ gene usage were reportedly observed between patients with and without metastases.

The sample in question was PBMCs, obtained before or after stereotactic body radiation therapy (not recorded which). This TCR was recovered from a donor aged 50 or older with non-small cell lung cancer. The chain links TRBV19 to TRBJ2-7; TRBD2 matches 7 bases. As DNA, the CDR3 is TGTGCCAGTAGCAGTGGCTGGACTAGTATATACGAGCAGTACTTC. Protein: CASSSGWTSIYEQYF.